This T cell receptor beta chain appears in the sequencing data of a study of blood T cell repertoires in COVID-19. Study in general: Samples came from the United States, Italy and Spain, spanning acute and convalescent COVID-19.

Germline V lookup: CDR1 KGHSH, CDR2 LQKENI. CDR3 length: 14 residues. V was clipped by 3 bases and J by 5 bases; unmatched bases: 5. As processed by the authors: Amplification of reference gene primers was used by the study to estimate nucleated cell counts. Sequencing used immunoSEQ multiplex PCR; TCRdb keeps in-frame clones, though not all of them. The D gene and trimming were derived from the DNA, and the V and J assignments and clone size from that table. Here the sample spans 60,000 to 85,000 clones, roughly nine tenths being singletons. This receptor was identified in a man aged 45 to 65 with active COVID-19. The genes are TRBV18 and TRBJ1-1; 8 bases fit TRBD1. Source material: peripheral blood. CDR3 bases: TGTGCCAGCTCACCCGGACAGGGAAGGACTGAAGCTTTCTTT. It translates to CASSPGQGRTEAFF.